Following are 4 T cell receptor beta chains from one sample sequenced in a study of OX40 agonist ivuxolimab in advanced cancers. Produced via immunoSEQ multiplex PCR; TCRdb's table is partial and in-frame only. The sample holds tens of thousands of clones, 84% seen once. The specimen comprised CD4+ or CD8+ T cells sorted from blood, sampled in a trial of the OX40 agonist ivuxolimab. The receptors shown here come from an adult with an advanced solid tumor such as melanoma, head and neck, liver or kidney cancer.

This clone was detected only once. J is TRBJ2-1 and V is TRBV11-1; either TRBD1 or TRBD2 may supply D (6 bases each). The germline CDR1 and CDR2 sequences are SGHAT and FQDESV (reference sequence). This CDR3 has 15 residues. Trimming cost V 5 bases and J 8 bases, with 19 bases left between them. The CDR3 sequence is CASSRGNQGTDEQFF. As DNA, the CDR3 is TGTGCCAGCAGCCGGGGGAACCAGGGGACCGATGAGCAGTTCTTC.

V is TRBV7-9 and J is TRBJ1-1; 8 bases align to TRBD1. The CDR3 has 15 residues. V was pared by 3 bases and J by 1 base, with 4 bases of the junction left unmatched. Germline lookup yields CDR1 SEHNR and CDR2 FQNEAQ (reference sequence). CDR3 loop: CASSFIGTGNTEAFF. CDR3 coding DNA: TGTGCCAGCAGCTTTATAGGGACAGGGAACACTGAAGCTTTCTTT.

This sequence joins TRBV11-2 and TRBJ2-7; D is ambiguous. V shed 1 base and J shed 0 bases, with 13 bases lying between them. Germline V CDR1 and CDR2: SGHAT, FQNNGV. There are 16 residues in the CDR3. This CDR3 reads CASSLGTDVGSYEQYF. The CDR3 DNA sequence: TGTGCCAGCAGCTTAGGAACGGACGTCGGCTCCTACGAGCAGTACTTC. Filled out from reference TRBV11-2 and TRBJ2-7, the complete variable domain reads EAGVAQSPRYKIIEKRQSVAFWCNPISGHATLYWYQQILGQGPKLLIQFQNNGVVDDSQLPKDRFSAERLKGVDSTLKIQPAKLEDSAVYLCASSLGTDVGSYEQYFGPGTRLTVT.

The rearrangement joins TRBV14 to TRBJ2-6; D might be TRBD1 (6 bases). The CDR3 totals 21 residues. CDR1 is SGHDN, CDR2 FVKESK, per germline. V lost 0 bases and J 0 bases, leaving 21 bases between the germline ends. This chain's CDR3 is CASSQDRILPGHLSGANVLTF. CDR3 nucleotide sequence: TGTGCCAGCAGCCAAGATCGGATCCTCCCGGGACACCTCTCTGGGGCCAACGTCCTGACTTTC.